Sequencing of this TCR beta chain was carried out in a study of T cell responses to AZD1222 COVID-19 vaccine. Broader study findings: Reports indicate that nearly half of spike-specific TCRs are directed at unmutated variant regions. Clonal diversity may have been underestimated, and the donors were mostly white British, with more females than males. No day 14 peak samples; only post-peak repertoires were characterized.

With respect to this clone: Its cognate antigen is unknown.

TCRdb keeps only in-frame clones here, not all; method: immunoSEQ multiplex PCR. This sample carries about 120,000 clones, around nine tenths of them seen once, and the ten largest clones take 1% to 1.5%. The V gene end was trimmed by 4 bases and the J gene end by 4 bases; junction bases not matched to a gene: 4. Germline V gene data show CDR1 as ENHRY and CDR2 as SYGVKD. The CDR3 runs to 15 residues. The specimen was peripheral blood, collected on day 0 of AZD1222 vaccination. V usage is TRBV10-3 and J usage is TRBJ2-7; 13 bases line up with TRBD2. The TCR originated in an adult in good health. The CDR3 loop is CAISGRTSGGYEQYF. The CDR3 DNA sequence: TGTGCCATCAGTGGCAGGACTAGCGGGGGTTACGAGCAGTACTTC.